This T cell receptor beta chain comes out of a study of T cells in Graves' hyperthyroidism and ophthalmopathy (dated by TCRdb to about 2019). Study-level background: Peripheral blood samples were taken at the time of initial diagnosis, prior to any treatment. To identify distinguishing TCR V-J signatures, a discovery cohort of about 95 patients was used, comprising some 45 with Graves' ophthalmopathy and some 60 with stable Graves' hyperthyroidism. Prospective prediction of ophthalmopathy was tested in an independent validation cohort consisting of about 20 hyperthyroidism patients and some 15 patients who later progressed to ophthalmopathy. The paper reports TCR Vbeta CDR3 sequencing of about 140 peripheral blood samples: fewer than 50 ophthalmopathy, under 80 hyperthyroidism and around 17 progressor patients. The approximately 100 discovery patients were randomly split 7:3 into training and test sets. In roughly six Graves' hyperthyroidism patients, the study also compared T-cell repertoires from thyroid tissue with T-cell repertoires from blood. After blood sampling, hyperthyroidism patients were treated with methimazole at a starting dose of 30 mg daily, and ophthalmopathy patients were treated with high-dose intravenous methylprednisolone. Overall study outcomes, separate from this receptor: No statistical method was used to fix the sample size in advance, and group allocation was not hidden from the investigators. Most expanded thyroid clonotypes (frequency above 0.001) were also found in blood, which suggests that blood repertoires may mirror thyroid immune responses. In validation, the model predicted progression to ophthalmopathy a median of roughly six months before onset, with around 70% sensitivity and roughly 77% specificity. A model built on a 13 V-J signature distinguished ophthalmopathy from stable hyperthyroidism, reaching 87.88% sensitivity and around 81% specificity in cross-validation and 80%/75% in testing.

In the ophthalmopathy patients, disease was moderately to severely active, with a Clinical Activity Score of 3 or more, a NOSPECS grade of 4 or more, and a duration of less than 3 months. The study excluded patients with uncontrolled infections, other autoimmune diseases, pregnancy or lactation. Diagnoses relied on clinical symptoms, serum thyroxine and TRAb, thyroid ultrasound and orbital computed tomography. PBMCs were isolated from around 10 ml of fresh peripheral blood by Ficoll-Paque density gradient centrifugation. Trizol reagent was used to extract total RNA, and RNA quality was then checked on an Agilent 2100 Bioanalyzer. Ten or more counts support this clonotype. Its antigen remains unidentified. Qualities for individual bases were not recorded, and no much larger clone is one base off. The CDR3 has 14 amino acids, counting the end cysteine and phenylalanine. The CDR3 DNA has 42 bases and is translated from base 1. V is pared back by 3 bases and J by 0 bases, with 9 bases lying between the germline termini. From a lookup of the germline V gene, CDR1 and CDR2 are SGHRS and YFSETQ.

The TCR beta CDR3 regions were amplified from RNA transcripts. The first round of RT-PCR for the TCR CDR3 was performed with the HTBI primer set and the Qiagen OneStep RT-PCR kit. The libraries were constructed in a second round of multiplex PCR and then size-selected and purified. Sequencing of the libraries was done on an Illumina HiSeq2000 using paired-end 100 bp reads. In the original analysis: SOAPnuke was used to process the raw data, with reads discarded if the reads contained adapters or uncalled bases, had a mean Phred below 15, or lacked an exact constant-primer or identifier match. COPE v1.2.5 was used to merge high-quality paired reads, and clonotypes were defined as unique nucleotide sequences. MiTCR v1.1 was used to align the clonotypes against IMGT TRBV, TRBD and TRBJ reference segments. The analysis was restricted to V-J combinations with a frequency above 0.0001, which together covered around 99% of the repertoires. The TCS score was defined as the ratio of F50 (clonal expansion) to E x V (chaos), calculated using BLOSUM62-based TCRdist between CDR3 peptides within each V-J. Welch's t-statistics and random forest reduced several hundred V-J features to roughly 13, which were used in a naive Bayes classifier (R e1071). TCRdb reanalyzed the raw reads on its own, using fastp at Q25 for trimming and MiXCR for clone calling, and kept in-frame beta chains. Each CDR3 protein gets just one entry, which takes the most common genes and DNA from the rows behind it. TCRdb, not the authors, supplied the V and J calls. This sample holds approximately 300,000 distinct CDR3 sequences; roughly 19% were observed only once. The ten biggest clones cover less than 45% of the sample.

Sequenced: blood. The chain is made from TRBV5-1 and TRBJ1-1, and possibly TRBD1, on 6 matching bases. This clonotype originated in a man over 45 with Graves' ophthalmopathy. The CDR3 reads CASSSGDMNTEAFF. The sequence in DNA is TGCGCCAGCAGCTCAGGGGATATGAACACTGAAGCTTTCTTT.